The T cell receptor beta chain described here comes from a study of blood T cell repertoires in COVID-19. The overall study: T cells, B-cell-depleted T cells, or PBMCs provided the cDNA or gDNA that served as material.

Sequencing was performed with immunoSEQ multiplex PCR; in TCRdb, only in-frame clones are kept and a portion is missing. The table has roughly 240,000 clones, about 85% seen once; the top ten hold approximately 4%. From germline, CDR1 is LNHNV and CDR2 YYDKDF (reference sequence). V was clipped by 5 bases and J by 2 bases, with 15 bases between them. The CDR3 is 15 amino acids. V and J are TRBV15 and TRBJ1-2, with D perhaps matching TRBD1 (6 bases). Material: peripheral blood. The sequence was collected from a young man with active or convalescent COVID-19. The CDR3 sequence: CATSSQKQGNYGYTF. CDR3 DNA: TGTGCCACCAGCTCCCAAAAACAGGGCAACTATGGCTACACCTTC.